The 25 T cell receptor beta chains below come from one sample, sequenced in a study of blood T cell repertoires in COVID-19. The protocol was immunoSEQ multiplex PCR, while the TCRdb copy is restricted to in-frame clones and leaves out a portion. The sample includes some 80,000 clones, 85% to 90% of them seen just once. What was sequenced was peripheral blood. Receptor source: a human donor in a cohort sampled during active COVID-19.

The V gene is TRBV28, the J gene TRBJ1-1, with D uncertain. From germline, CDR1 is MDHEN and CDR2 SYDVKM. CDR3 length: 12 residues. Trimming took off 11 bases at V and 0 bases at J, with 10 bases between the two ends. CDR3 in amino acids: CACRTLNTEAFF. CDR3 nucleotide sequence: TGTGCCTGCCGCACTTTGAACACTGAAGCTTTCTTT.

CDR3 region: CASEKDRGTKNIQYF. CDR3 bases: TGTGCCAGCGAGAAGGACAGGGGTACCAAAAACATTCAGTACTTC. The V call is TRBV6-5, the J call TRBJ2-4; 9 bases fit TRBD1. Germline assignment: CDR1 MNHEY and CDR2 SVGAGI. V lost 8 bases and J lost 2; bases outside the gene matches: 7. The CDR3 contains 15 residues.

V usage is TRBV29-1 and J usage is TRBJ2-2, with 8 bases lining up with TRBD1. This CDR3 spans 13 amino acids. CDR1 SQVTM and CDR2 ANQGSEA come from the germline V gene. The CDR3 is CTAGTGGTGELFF. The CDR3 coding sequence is TGCACCGCCGGGACAGGCGGCACCGGGGAGCTGTTTTTT.

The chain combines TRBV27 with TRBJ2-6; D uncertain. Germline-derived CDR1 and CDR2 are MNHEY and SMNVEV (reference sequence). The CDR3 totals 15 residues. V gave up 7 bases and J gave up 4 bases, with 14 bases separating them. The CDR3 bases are TGTGCCAGCACGCCTCTCTCAGGCGGGGCCAACGTCCTGACTTTC. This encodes CASTPLSGGANVLTF.

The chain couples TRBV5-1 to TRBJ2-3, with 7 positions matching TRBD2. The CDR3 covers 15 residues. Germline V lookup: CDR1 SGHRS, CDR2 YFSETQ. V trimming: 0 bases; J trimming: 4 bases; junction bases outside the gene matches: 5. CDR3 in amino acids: CASSLAGAGSDTQYF. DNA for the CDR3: TGCGCCAGCAGCTTGGCGGGAGCGGGGTCAGATACGCAGTATTTT.

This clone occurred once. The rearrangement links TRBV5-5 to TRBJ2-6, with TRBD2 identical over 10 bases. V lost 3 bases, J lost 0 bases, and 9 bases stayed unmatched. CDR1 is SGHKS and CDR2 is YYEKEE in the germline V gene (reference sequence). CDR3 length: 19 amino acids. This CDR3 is CASSSLSGGSGSGANVLTF. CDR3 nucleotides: TGTGCCAGCAGCTCTCTTAGCGGGGGGTCTGGCTCTGGGGCCAACGTCCTGACTTTC.

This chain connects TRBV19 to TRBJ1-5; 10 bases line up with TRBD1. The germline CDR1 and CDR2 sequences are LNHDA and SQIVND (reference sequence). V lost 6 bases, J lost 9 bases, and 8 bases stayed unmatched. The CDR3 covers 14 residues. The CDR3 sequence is CASRDGQGGRPQHF. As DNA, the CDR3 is TGTGCCAGTAGGGACGGACAGGGGGGGCGGCCCCAGCATTTT. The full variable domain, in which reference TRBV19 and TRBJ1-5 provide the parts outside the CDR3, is DGGITQSPKYLFRKEGQNVTLSCEQNLNHDAMYWYRQDPGQGLRLIYYSQIVNDFQKGDIAEGYSVSREKKESFPLTVTSAQKNPTAFYLCASRDGQGGRPQHFGDGTRLSIL.

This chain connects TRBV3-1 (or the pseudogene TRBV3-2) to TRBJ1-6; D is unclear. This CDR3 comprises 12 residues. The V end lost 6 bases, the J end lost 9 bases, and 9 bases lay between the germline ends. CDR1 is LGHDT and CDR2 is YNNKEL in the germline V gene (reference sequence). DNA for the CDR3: TGTGCCAGCAGTCTATCTCGTTCACCCCTCCACTTT. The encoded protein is CASSLSRSPLHF.

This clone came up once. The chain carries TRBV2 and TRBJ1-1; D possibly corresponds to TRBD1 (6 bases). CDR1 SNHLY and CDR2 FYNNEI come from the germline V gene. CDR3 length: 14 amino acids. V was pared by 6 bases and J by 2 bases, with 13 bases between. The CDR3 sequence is CASRKEGGNTEAFF. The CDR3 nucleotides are TGTGCCAGCAGGAAGGAAGGGGGAAACACTGAAGCTTTCTTT.

CDR3 sequence reads: CASSPPQGQLREQYF. The CDR3 nucleotides are TGTGCCAGCTCACCACCACAAGGACAGCTTCGAGAGCAGTACTTC. The rearrangement uses TRBV18 and TRBJ2-7, with a tentative D call TRBD1 (6 bases). The CDR3 totals 15 residues. CDR1 KGHSH and CDR2 LQKENI come from the germline V gene. The ends were cut back, 0 bases at V and 7 bases at J, with 16 bases in the middle.

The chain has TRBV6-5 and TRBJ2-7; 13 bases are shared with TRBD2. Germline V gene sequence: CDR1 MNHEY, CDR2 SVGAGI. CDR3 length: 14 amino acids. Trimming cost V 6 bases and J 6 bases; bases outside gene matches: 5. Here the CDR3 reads CASRGLAGPLEQYF. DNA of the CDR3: TGTGCCAGCAGGGGACTAGCGGGACCCCTCGAGCAGTACTTC.

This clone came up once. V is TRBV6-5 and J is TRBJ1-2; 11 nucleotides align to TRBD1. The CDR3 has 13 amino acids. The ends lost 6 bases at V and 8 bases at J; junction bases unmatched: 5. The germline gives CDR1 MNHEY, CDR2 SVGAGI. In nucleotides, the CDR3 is TGTGCCAGCAGGGGACAGGGGGGAAGAGGCTACACCTTC. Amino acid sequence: CASRGQGGRGYTF.

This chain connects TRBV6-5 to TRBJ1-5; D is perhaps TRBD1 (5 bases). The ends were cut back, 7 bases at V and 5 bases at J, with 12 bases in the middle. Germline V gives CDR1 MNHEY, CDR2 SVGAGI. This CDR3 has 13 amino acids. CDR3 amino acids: CASKWQGDQPQHF. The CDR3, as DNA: TGTGCCAGCAAGTGGCAGGGTGATCAGCCCCAGCATTTT.

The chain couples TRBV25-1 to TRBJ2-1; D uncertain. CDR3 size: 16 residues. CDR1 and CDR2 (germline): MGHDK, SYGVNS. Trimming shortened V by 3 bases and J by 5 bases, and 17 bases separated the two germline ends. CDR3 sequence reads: CASSESGSVLHNEQFF. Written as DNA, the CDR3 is TGTGCCAGCAGTGAGTCCGGGTCGGTCCTTCACAATGAGCAGTTCTTC.

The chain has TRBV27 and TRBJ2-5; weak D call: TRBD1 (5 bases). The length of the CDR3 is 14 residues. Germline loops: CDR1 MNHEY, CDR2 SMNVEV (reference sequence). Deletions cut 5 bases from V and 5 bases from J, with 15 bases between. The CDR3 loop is CASSLRAALETQYF. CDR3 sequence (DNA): TGTGCCAGCAGTCTCAGGGCGGCCTTGGAGACCCAGTACTTC.

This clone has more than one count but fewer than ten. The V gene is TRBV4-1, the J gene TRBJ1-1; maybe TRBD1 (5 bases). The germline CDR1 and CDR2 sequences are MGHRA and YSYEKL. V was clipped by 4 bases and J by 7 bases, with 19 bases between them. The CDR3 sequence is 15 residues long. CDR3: CASSRGFDGAGEAFF. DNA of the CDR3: TGCGCCAGCAGCCGCGGATTTGATGGGGCCGGTGAAGCTTTCTTT.

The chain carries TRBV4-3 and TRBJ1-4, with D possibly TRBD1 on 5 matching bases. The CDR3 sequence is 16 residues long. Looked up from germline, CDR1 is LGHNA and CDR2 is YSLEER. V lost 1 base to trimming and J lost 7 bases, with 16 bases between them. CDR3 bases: TGCGCCAGCAGCCAAGGAAAACAGGTTGTGGGTGAAAAACTGTTTTTT. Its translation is CASSQGKQVVGEKLFF.

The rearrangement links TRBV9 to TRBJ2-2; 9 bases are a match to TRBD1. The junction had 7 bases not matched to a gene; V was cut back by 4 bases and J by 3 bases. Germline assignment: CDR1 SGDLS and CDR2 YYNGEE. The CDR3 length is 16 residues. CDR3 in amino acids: CASSPRRTGDTGELFF. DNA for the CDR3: TGTGCCAGCAGCCCCCGACGGACAGGGGACACCGGGGAGCTGTTTTTT.

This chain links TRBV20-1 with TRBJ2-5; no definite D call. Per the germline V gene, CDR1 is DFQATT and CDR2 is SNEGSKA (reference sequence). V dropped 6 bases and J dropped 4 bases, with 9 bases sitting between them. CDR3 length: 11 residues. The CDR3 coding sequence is TGCAGTGCGACCCTAGGAGAGACCCAGTACTTC. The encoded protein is CSATLGETQYF.

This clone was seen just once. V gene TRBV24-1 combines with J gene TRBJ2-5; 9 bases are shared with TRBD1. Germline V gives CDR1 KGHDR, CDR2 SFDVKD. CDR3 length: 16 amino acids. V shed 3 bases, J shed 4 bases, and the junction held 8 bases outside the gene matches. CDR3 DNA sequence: TGTGCCACCAGTGATCGACCCGGACAGGGGATAGAGACCCAGTACTTC. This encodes CATSDRPGQGIETQYF.

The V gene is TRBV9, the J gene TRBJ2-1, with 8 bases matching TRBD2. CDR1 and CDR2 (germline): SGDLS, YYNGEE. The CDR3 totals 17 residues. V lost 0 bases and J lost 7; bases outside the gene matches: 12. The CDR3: CASSVGPGDAGGNEQFF. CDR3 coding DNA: TGTGCCAGCAGCGTAGGTCCAGGGGATGCGGGGGGTAATGAGCAGTTCTTC.

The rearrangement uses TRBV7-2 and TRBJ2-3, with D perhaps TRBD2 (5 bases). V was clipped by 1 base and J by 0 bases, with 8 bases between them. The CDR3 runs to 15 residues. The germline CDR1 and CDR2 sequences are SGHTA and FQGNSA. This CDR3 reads CASSLGRASTDTQYF. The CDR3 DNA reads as TGTGCCAGCAGCTTAGGGCGGGCTAGCACAGATACGCAGTATTTT.

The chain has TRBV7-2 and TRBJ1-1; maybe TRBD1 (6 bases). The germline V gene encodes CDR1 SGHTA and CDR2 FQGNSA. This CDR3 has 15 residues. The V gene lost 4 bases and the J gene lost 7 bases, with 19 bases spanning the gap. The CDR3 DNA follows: TGTGCCAGCAGCTCCACGACAGGCCGGATATATGAAGCTTTCTTT. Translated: CASSSTTGRIYEAFF.

CDR3: CATRYGELFF. In DNA, the CDR3 is TGTGCCACTCGGTACGGGGAGCTGTTTTTT. The genes are TRBV28 and TRBJ2-2; D remains unclear. The CDR3 runs 10 residues. The V gene lost 10 bases and the J gene lost 7 bases, with 7 bases spanning the gap. Looked up from germline, CDR1 is MDHEN and CDR2 is SYDVKM.

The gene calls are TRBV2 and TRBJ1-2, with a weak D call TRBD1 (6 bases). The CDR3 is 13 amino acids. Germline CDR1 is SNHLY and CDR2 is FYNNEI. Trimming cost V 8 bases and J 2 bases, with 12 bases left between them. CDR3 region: CASSQDSNYGYTF. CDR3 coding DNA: TGTGCCAGCTCCCAGGACAGCAACTATGGCTACACCTTC.